This T cell receptor (beta chain) stems from a study of T cells in Graves' hyperthyroidism and ophthalmopathy. Study-level points and caveats: Ophthalmopathy could be told apart from stable hyperthyroidism with a 13 V-J model. In blood, most of the thyroid clonotypes expanded above 0.001 were also present.

TCR beta CDR3 regions were amplified from RNA transcripts. The HTBI primer set drove a first-round RT-PCR of the TCR CDR3. Via MiXCR, TCRdb re-called the multiplex PCR reads, giving one row per CDR3 protein. The sample contains 550,000 to 800,000 distinct CDR3 sequences, roughly 15% of which appear only once. Those patients with uncontrolled infection, other autoimmune disease, pregnancy or lactation were excluded. The diagnostic basis comprised clinical symptoms, serum thyroxine and TRAb, thyroid ultrasound and orbital computed tomography. This clonotype was counted between two and nine times. Its target is not known. The CDR3 runs 16 residues. Per the germline V gene, CDR1 is SGHKS and CDR2 is YYEKEE (reference sequence). Losses at the gene ends were 7 bases for V and 7 bases for J; bases not matched to a gene: 12.

The chain is built from TRBV5-5 and TRBJ1-4; 11 bases match TRBD1. The sequenced sample consisted of blood. The source of this sequence is a man aged 18 to 35 with Graves' hyperthyroidism. CDR3 protein: CASCAEPGTGGEKLFF. As DNA, the CDR3 is TGTGCCAGCTGCGCCGAGCCCGGGACAGGGGGTGAAAAACTGTTTTTT.